The sequence of this T cell receptor (beta chain) was determined in a study of cytomegalovirus exposure and HLA in healthy donors. Comments on this clone: Its ends do not fully match the called genes, so a read error is possible.

CDR3 size: 16 residues. Per the germline V gene, CDR1 is SEHNR and CDR2 is FQNEAQ (reference sequence). PCR amplification relied on 60 Vbeta primers (plus 13 Jbeta primers). Here immunoSEQ multiplex PCR was the method, and the copy in TCRdb shows in-frame clones only, minus some. Of approximately 170,000 clones listed, around 80% are singletons. The source of this sequence is a woman between 35 and 50 years old in good health and CMV-seropositive. The sample was PBMCs. The chain carries TRBV7-9 and TRBJ2-7; TRBD1 aligns across 10 bases. Here the CDR3 reads CSSSLPGQGITYEQYF. The CDR3 DNA reads as TGTTCCAGCAGCTTACCGGGACAGGGGATTACCTACGAGCAGTACTTC.